These 26 T cell receptor beta chains were sequenced from one sample in a study of blood T cells in healthy people across ages. PCR was performed a second time for roughly 7 to 12 cycles using a sample-barcoded 5' primer and a J-beta primer mix. TCRdb reprocessed the 5' RACE reads with MiXCR, giving one entry per CDR3 protein. The top ten clones hold about 11% of a sample with under 2 million distinct CDR3 sequences, 30% to 35% of them seen once. Sequencing was performed on blood. The receptors were gathered from a woman under 40 in good health.

This clonotype was counted many times. For the CDR3, the DNA is TGTGCCAGCAGCAGGACCCCCTACGAGCAGTACTTC. Translation gives CASSRTPYEQYF. This rearrangement joins TRBV27 to TRBJ2-7; D remains ambiguous. Between the trimmed V and J ends, which lost 6 bases and 2 bases, there was a span of 8 bases. The CDR3 loop spans 12 amino acids. CDR1 is MNHEY, CDR2 SMNVEV, per germline (reference sequence).

This chain links TRBV5-1 with TRBJ1-2; 9 nucleotides agree with TRBD1. Germline lookup yields CDR1 SGHRS and CDR2 YFSETQ. With 0 bases clipped from V and 4 bases from J, the junction kept 10 bases outside the gene matches. The CDR3 sequence is 17 residues long. The CDR3 nucleotides read TGCGCCAGCAGCTTGGAGGCGGGGACAGGGCATCCCTATGGCTACACCTTC. Its protein product is CASSLEAGTGHPYGYTF.

This clonotype appeared many times. J is TRBJ2-3 and V is TRBV5-1; D remains unclear. This CDR3 has 13 residues. Germline CDR1 is SGHRS and CDR2 is YFSETQ. The V end lost 0 bases, the J end lost 4 bases, and 6 bases lay between the germline ends. The CDR3 spells CASSLDSADTQYF. In DNA, the CDR3 is TGCGCCAGCAGCTTGGACAGCGCAGATACGCAGTATTTT. Supplemented by reference TRBV5-1 and TRBJ2-3, the full variable domain reads KAGVTQTPRYLIKTRGQQVTLSCSPISGHRSVSWYQQTPGQGLQFLFEYFSETQRNKGNFPGRFSGRQFSNSRSEMNVSTLELGDSALYLCASSLDSADTQYFGPGTRLTVL.

The rearrangement uses TRBV7-2 and TRBJ2-5; 7 bases map to TRBD1. Trimming took 5 bases from V and 6 from J; bases not matched to a gene: 9. The V gene's germline CDR1 is SGHTA and CDR2 FQGNSA. CDR3 length: 14 residues. CDR3 nucleotides: TGTGCCAGCAGCCCACAGGGGATTTTGCAGACCCAGTACTTC. This sequence encodes CASSPQGILQTQYF.

A few counts support this clonotype. The rearrangement joins TRBV27 to TRBJ2-6; D gene unclear. Germline assignment: CDR1 MNHEY and CDR2 SMNVEV (reference sequence). The CDR3 loop spans 17 amino acids. The V and J ends lost 5 bases and 0 bases respectively, with 14 bases between them. The CDR3, as DNA: TGTGCCAGCAGTGGATTGGACCCTTTCTCTGGGGCCAACGTCCTGACTTTC. The encoded protein is CASSGLDPFSGANVLTF.

The chain carries TRBV7-9 and TRBJ2-5, with 7 nucleotides matching TRBD2. The V gene's germline CDR1 is SEHNR and CDR2 FQNEAQ (reference sequence). The CDR3 contains 15 residues. With 5 bases clipped from V and 11 bases from J, the junction kept 17 bases outside the gene matches. CDR3 sequence reads: CASSPKTSPVKEQYF. CDR3 DNA sequence: TGTGCCAGCAGCCCAAAGACTAGCCCGGTTAAGGAGCAGTACTTC.

The DNA for the CDR3 is TGTGCCAGCAGCTTAACGGCTAGCGGGTACAATGAGCAGTTCTTC. It is translated as CASSLTASGYNEQFF. The chain carries TRBV7-3 and TRBJ2-1; TRBD2 matches 8 bases. The CDR3 length is 15 residues. The ends lost 0 bases at V and 4 bases at J; junction bases unmatched: 2. Germline-derived CDR1 and CDR2 are SGHTA and FQGTGA.

The rearrangement links TRBV24-1 to TRBJ2-3; weak D call: TRBD2 (6 bases). CDR1 KGHDR and CDR2 SFDVKD come from the germline V gene. Trimming shortened V by 9 bases and J by 8 bases, and 11 bases separated the two germline ends. The CDR3 is 11 amino acids. CDR3 sequence reads: CATRFGSTQYF. CDR3 nucleotide sequence: TGTGCCACCCGTTTCGGGAGTACGCAGTATTTT.

The chain couples TRBV2 to TRBJ2-1; 12 nucleotides agree with TRBD2. Germline V gene data show CDR1 as SNHLY and CDR2 as FYNNEI. The CDR3 runs to 15 residues. V lost 6 bases, J lost 9 bases, and 9 bases stayed unmatched. As DNA, the CDR3 is TGTGCCAGCAGATCTAGCGGGGGGGCCGGGAGTGAGCAGTTCTTC. It specifies CASRSSGGAGSEQFF. Variable domain in full (rest from reference TRBV2 and TRBJ2-1): EPEVTQTPSHQVTQMGQEVILRCVPISNHLYFYWYRQILGQKVEFLVSFYNNEISEKSEIFDDQFSVERPDGSNFTLKIRSTKLEDSAMYFCASRSSGGAGSEQFFGPGTRLTVL.

This clonotype was seen a few times. The CDR3: CATSDLWQGGQTEQFF. The CDR3, as DNA: TGTGCCACCAGTGATTTATGGCAGGGTGGTCAGACTGAGCAGTTCTTC. The chain is built from TRBV24-1 and TRBJ2-1; a possible D gene is TRBD1 (5 bases). Germline-derived CDR1 and CDR2 are KGHDR and SFDVKD. Trimming took off 1 base at V and 9 bases at J, with 18 bases between the two ends. The length of the CDR3 is 16 residues.

This clonotype was recorded at least ten times. The CDR3 sequence is CSAGGSSGTDTQYF. The CDR3 bases are TGCAGTGCCGGAGGATCTAGCGGCACAGATACGCAGTATTTT. The V and J genes are TRBV20-1 and TRBJ2-3; D is perhaps TRBD2 (6 bases). CDR3 length: 14 amino acids. Looked up from germline, CDR1 is DFQATT and CDR2 is SNEGSKA (reference sequence). Trimming shortened V by 6 bases and J by 1 base, and 14 bases separated the two germline ends.

This rearrangement joins TRBV7-7 to TRBJ2-1, with TRBD2 matching over 15 bases. The CDR3 has 16 residues. J lost 5 bases, V lost 5 bases, and 4 bases had no gene match. Germline CDR1 and CDR2: SSHAT and FNYEAQ (reference sequence). The CDR3 DNA follows: TGTGCCAGCAGCCAGGGACTAGCGGGGGGTAACAATGAGCAGTTCTTC. The encoded protein is CASSQGLAGGNNEQFF.

As concerns this clonotype: Compared with germline, one end of the junction differs, possibly owing to a read error. This chain joins TRBV6-1 and TRBJ2-3; possible D gene TRBD2, 5 bases. CDR1 is MNHNS and CDR2 is SASEGT in the germline V gene. This CDR3 has 14 residues. The CDR3 sequence: CASSEAPSRDTQYF. The CDR3 DNA reads TGTGCCAGCAGTGAAGCGCCTAGCAGAGATACGCAGTATTTT.

The J gene is TRBJ1-2, the V gene TRBV10-3, with D unresolved. Trimming removed 6 bases from V and 2 bases from J, with 13 bases in between. The CDR3 length is 14 residues. The germline CDR1 and CDR2 sequences are ENHRY and SYGVKD. In DNA, the CDR3 is TGTGCCATCAGCGCGGTTGGGCAGAACTATGGCTACACCTTC. Protein sequence: CAISAVGQNYGYTF.

Ten or more counts support this clonotype. The CDR3 protein is CASSPSPVGLETQYF. CDR3 in DNA: TGTGCCAGCAGCCCTTCTCCGGTGGGGTTAGAGACCCAGTACTTC. The chain is built from TRBV11-2 and TRBJ2-5; D gene uncertain. Germline CDR1 is SGHAT and CDR2 is FQNNGV. Deletions cut 5 bases from V and 4 bases from J, with 17 bases between. The CDR3 contains 15 residues.

The V gene is TRBV11-2, the J gene TRBJ2-5; TRBD1 matches 8 bases. CDR1 is SGHAT, CDR2 FQNNGV, per germline. This CDR3 comprises 17 residues. The trim removed 5 bases at V and 5 bases at J, leaving 16 bases unmatched. The CDR3 here is CASSPYPRQGIRETQYF. The CDR3 DNA sequence: TGTGCCAGCAGCCCGTACCCGCGACAGGGGATAAGGGAGACCCAGTACTTC.

As regards this clonotype: This clone may be a read error of a much larger clone one base away. The chain carries TRBV5-1 and TRBJ1-2; a weak D match, TRBD1 (6 bases). CDR1 and CDR2 (germline): SGHRS, YFSETQ. This CDR3 contains 13 residues. This CDR3 is CASSTDSNYGYTF. The DNA for the CDR3 is TGTGCCAGCAGCACGGACAGTAACTATGGCTACACCTTC.

This clonotype was picked up a small number of times. This chain connects TRBV30 to TRBJ1-1; 8 bases agree with TRBD1. The CDR3 length is 10 residues. Germline lookup yields CDR1 GTSNPN and CDR2 SVGIG (reference sequence). The V and J ends lost 7 bases and 12 bases, in that order; junction bases with no gene match: 7. The CDR3 loop reads CAFRDRLTFF. For the CDR3, the DNA is TGTGCCTTCCGGGACAGGCTGACTTTCTTT.

V gene TRBV5-6 combines with J gene TRBJ2-1; 7 nucleotides align to TRBD2. This CDR3 spans 15 amino acids. Germline V lookup: CDR1 SGHDT, CDR2 YYEEEE. The V gene end was trimmed by 5 bases and the J gene end by 3 bases; junction bases not matched to a gene: 8. Written as DNA, the CDR3 is TGTGCCAGCAGGCAATCTAGCGGAAACTACAATGAGCAGTTCTTC. Translated: CASRQSSGNYNEQFF.

This clonotype has only a few counts. The rearrangement links TRBV4-1 to TRBJ1-1; a possible D gene is TRBD1 (5 bases). The V gene's germline CDR1 is MGHRA and CDR2 YSYEKL. This CDR3 region has 14 residues. Trimming shortened V by 5 bases and J by 3 bases, and 13 bases separated the two germline ends. The DNA for the CDR3 is TGCGCCAGCAGCACGAGAGGGGTCGACACTGAAGCTTTCTTT. Translation gives CASSTRGVDTEAFF.

This clonotype appeared a few times. The V gene is TRBV5-5, the J gene TRBJ2-7; 7 nucleotides line up with TRBD1. The CDR3 covers 15 residues. Germline V CDR1 and CDR2: SGHKS, YYEKEE (reference sequence). V lost 0 bases, J lost 3 bases, and 6 bases stayed unmatched. The CDR3 nucleotides are TGTGCCAGCAGCTTGGAGGGGGCGCCCGTCTACGAGCAGTACTTC. Translation: CASSLEGAPVYEQYF.

This clonotype was counted many times. The chain recombines TRBV20-1 with TRBJ2-5; D is perhaps TRBD1 or TRBD2 (5 bases each). From germline, CDR1 is DFQATT and CDR2 SNEGSKA (reference sequence). V was cut by 4 bases and J by 3 bases, with 9 bases left in between. The CDR3 sequence is 12 residues long. DNA of the CDR3: TGCAGTGCTAATCAGGGAGAAGAGACCCAGTACTTC. Its translation is CSANQGEETQYF.

This clonotype was counted at least ten times. The genes are TRBV29-1 and TRBJ2-1; 9 bases are a match to TRBD2. With 7 bases clipped from V and 6 bases from J, the junction kept 10 bases outside the gene matches. CDR3 size: 14 residues. The germline gives CDR1 SQVTM, CDR2 ANQGSEA. Written as DNA, the CDR3 is TGCAGCGGGGGAATAGCGGGAGTGGTCAATGAGCAGTTCTTC. Amino acids: CSGGIAGVVNEQFF.

The chain employs TRBV3-1 and TRBJ2-5, with D uncertain. Germline V gene lookup returns CDR1 LGHDT and CDR2 YNNKEL (reference sequence). With 4 bases removed from V and 5 bases from J, the gap between germline ends came to 17 bases. This CDR3 contains 15 residues. The DNA for the CDR3 is TGTGCCAGCAGCCGCCCGACGAAACCTCAGGAGACCCAGTACTTC. Translating gives CASSRPTKPQETQYF.

This clonotype was seen only a few times. The J gene is TRBJ1-2, the V gene TRBV5-1; 7 nucleotides agree with TRBD1. Unmatched junction bases numbered 8, after V lost 4 bases and J lost 8 bases. In germline, CDR1 is SGHRS, CDR2 YFSETQ. The CDR3 sequence is 13 residues long. The CDR3 reads CASSQGQILGYTF. In DNA, the CDR3 is TGCGCCAGCAGCCAGGGACAGATTTTAGGCTACACCTTC.

Turning to this clonotype: A much more abundant neighbour one base away suggests this may be a read error. The rearrangement joins TRBV4-2 to TRBJ2-3; the match to TRBD2 covers 8 bases. The CDR3 is made up of 16 amino acids. From germline, CDR1 is LGHNA and CDR2 YNFKEQ. The CDR3 DNA follows: TGTGCCAGCAGCCAACTCTCGCGGGAGGATTCAGATGCGCAGTATTTT. It codes for CASSQLSREDSDAQYF.